A selection of T cell receptor beta chains follows, all from one sample in a study of T cells in Graves' hyperthyroidism and ophthalmopathy. MiXCR, run by TCRdb on the multiplex PCR reads, gives a single entry per CDR3 protein. The sample shows about 210,000 distinct CDR3 sequences, about a sixth of them seen only once. Sequenced: blood. The receptors come from a man aged 50-60 years with Graves' hyperthyroidism. Each CDR3 is given with its conserved first and last residue.

V gene,CDR3 length,J gene,CDR3 protein
TRBV6-1,15,TRBJ1-1,CASSARTGLGTEAFF
TRBV12-3/TRBV12-4,14,TRBJ2-5,CASSPLTVAETQYF
TRBV18,14,TRBJ2-7,CASSPGFSTYEQYF
TRBV20-1,19,TRBJ2-1,CSARDRASGFPSSYNEQFF
TRBV20-1,15,TRBJ2-7,CSARTARGRSYEQYF
TRBV28,15,TRBJ1-6,CASSLTGLNDSPLHF
TRBV20-1,14,TRBJ2-3,CSAKQDTSVLTQYF
TRBV4-2,15,TRBJ2-4,CASSQDTGRVNIQYF
TRBV4-2,16,TRBJ2-2,CASSPVGTTNTGELFF
TRBV20-1,18,TRBJ2-3,CSARVPSGTSGMQITQYF
TRBV19,15,TRBJ2-5,CASKGLAGVEETQYF
TRBV7-6,15,TRBJ2-3,CASSLGLGVVDTQYF
TRBV12-5,17,TRBJ2-1,CASGGEIRVRRDNEQFF
TRBV6-1,13,TRBJ1-1,CASSSYSGTEAFF
TRBV5-1,14,TRBJ2-3,CASTRTESTDTQYF
TRBV2,13,TRBJ2-7,CASTPRYAYEQYF
TRBV5-6,14,TRBJ2-5,CASSLSTAQETQYF
TRBV2,16,TRBJ1-5,CASSPGTGGGNQPQHF
TRBV6-1,13,TRBJ2-7,CASSLDGTYEQYF
TRBV6-5,14,TRBJ1-6,CASSYGTGGWALHF
TRBV20-1,11,TRBJ2-5,CSARGQETQYF
TRBV27,14,TRBJ2-1,CASSSDLNYNEQFF
TRBV19,14,TRBJ1-5,CATKQGPYHQPQHF
TRBV12-3/TRBV12-4,13,TRBJ2-5,CASTLRGEETQYF
TRBV27,14,TRBJ1-6,CASRPFMRNSPLHF
TRBV4-3,16,TRBJ2-5,CASSQGAGGAQETQYF
TRBV5-1,17,TRBJ2-2,CASSIMLAGRGTGELFF
TRBV12-3/TRBV12-4,14,TRBJ2-5,CASSFSGREETQYF
TRBV4-1,15,TRBJ1-3,CASSQEGDSGNTIYF
TRBV30,15,TRBJ2-3,CAWSLWMGGRDTQYF
TRBV12-3/TRBV12-4,14,TRBJ2-7,CASSTSGSGYEQYF
TRBV27,14,TRBJ2-1,CASSYSGTYSEQFF